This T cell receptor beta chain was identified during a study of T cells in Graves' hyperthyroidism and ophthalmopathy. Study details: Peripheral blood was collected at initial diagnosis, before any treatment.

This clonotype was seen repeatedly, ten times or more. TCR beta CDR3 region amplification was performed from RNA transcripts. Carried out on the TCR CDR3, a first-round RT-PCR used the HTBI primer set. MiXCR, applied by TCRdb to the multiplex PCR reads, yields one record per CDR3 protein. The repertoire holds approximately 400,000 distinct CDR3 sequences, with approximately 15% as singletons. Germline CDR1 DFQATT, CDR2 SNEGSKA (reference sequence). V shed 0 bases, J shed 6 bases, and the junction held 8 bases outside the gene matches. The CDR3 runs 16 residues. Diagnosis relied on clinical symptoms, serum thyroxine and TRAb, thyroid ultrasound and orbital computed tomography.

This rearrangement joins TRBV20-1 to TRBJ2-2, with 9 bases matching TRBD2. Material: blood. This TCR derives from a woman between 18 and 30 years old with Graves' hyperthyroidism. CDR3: CSARDLGLALPGELFF. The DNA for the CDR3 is TGCAGTGCTAGAGATCTGGGACTAGCCCTTCCCGGGGAGCTGTTTTTT.